This T cell receptor beta chain is from a study of regulatory T cells in long-lasting Graves disease (dated by TCRdb to about 2021). A note on the overall study: Newly diagnosed Graves' disease patients had taken antithyroid drugs for less than 3 months. This study used TCR sequencing and RNA sequencing of peripheral blood to compare persistent Graves' disease patients against newly diagnosed Graves' disease patients. The study was registered as a clinical trial and conducted in China. A total of about 33 samples underwent TCR sequencing, from roughly 13 patients with persistent Graves' disease and approximately 20 patients with newly diagnosed Graves' disease. Beyond this particular receptor, the publication reports: Because the primary lesion, thyroid tissue, could not be accessed, the study looked at peripheral blood alone. As a limitation, the authors acknowledged that the small sample size may reduce accuracy. TRBV28, TRBJ1-2 and TRBJ2-5 were preferentially used in persistent disease, while TRBV20-1 and TRBJ2-1 were favored in newly diagnosed disease. Patients with persistent disease shared more public clonotypes (around 2,500) than newly diagnosed patients did (more than 900). Persistent Graves' disease patients showed lower TCR Shannon entropy and fewer highly expanded clones than newly diagnosed patients, suggesting clonal expansion. Sequencing and analysis were limited to the TCR beta chain.

The library relied on multiplex PCR. TCRdb shows the sequencer as Illumina HiSeq 4000. iRepertoire HTBI primers and Arm-PCR amplification of CDR3 regions were used to construct TCR beta libraries. PCR products were gel purified before sequencing. Concerning the study's data processing: Gene usage analysis of CDR3 amino acid clonotypes used the roughly 60 TRBV and some 15 TRBJ segments found across samples. COPE and FqMerger were used to merge filtered high-quality paired reads into contigs. BLAST was used to align contigs to IMGT TRBV, TRBD and TRBJ reference genes, with CDR3 defined following IMGT. Any clonotype with a frequency above 0.1% was classified as a highly expanded clone. Shannon entropy was used to measure repertoire diversity, and the Gini coefficient was used to measure V-J evenness. Clonotypes shared by more than one individual were considered public. TCRdb handled the public reads itself, with Q25 trimming in fastp and clone calling in MiXCR, and kept productive beta chains. Identical CDR3 protein sequences are pooled into one entry, listed with their most common genes and DNA. The V and J calls shown here were made by TCRdb, not taken from the authors' results. This sample gives 350,000 to 500,000 distinct CDR3 sequences in total; about 16% of them show up just once. Of the sample, roughly 10% falls within the top ten clones.

The time point label for this specimen denotes: newly diagnosed GD, antithyroid drugs for less than 3 months. For both TCR sequencing and RNA sequencing, RNA was extracted from PBMCs in TRIzol. The diagnosis of Graves' disease was made according to American Thyroid Association guidelines. The patients came from an endocrinology department in Xi'an, China. Each patient gave 7.5 to 10 milliliters of peripheral blood, collected in an EDTA anticoagulant tube. Ficoll Paque Plus density gradient separation was used to isolate PBMCs, and no further T cell sorting was performed. An Agilent 2100 Bioanalyzer and agarose gel were used to check RNA quality, and a NanoDrop 2000 was used to measure RNA concentration. As for this clonotype: The target of this receptor is not known. There are no base qualities to consult, and no much larger clone falls within one base.

The CDR3, cysteine through phenylalanine, is 15 amino acids long. Solely the CDR3 DNA is kept, with 45 bases framed from the first base. The V end loses 4 bases and the J end loses 1 base, and a stretch of 11 bases separates them. The germline V gene sets CDR1 to SGHVS and CDR2 to FQNEAQ. The same specimen was also included in a second study, on T cells in Graves' hyperthyroidism and ophthalmopathy. Drawing on the second study: A patient counted as having stable Graves' hyperthyroidism if no progression to ophthalmopathy occurred over 18 months of follow-up. Hyperthyroidism patients were newly diagnosed, with disease duration under 2 months, and aged 18 to 65 years. Patients with uncontrolled infections, other autoimmune diseases, pregnancy or lactation were excluded. Diagnoses relied on clinical symptoms, serum thyroxine and TRAb, thyroid ultrasound and orbital computed tomography. For the first round of RT-PCR on the TCR CDR3, the HTBI primer set was used together with the Qiagen OneStep RT-PCR kit. Most expanded thyroid clonotypes (frequency above 0.001) were also detected in blood, suggesting blood repertoires may reflect thyroid immune responses. A model built on a 13 V-J signature distinguished ophthalmopathy from stable hyperthyroidism, reaching roughly 88% sensitivity and about 81% specificity in cross-validation and 80%/75% in testing. In validation, the model predicted progression to ophthalmopathy with approximately 71% sensitivity and roughly 75% specificity, a median of around 6.6 months before onset. TCR V-J signatures able to tell the groups apart were searched for in a discovery cohort of 90 to 100 patients, of whom about 40 had Graves' ophthalmopathy and around 57 had stable Graves' hyperthyroidism. An independent validation cohort of some 18 hyperthyroidism patients and about 15 patients who later progressed to ophthalmopathy tested prospective prediction of ophthalmopathy. For training and testing, the 100 or so patients in the discovery cohort were randomly divided in a 7:3 ratio. In addition, the study compared T-cell repertoires in thyroid tissue and in blood from roughly 6 Graves' hyperthyroidism patients. Following sampling, methimazole starting at 30 mg daily was given to hyperthyroidism patients, and high-dose intravenous methylprednisolone was given to ophthalmopathy patients. Libraries were constructed in a second round of multiplex PCR, after which size selection and purification were carried out. The libraries were sequenced on an Illumina HiSeq2000 using paired-end 100 bp reads. SOAPnuke was used to process the raw data, removing reads that contained adapters or uncalled bases, had a mean Phred below 15, or lacked an exact match to the constant primer or identifier. High-quality paired reads were merged with COPE v1.2.5, and unique nucleotide sequences were defined as clonotypes. MiTCR v1.1 was used to align clonotypes to the IMGT TRBV, TRBD and TRBJ reference segments. The analysis included only V-J combinations with a frequency above 0.0001, which together covered more than 99% of the repertoires. The TCS score was defined as F50 (clonal expansion) divided by E x V (chaos), with BLOSUM62-based TCRdist calculated between CDR3 peptides within each V-J. Welch's t-statistics and random forest reduced fewer than 550 V-J features to around 14, which were used in a naive Bayes classifier (R e1071). No statistical method was used to fix the sample size in advance, and group allocation was not hidden from the investigators. TCR Vbeta CDR3 sequencing of fewer than 150 peripheral blood samples (over 40 ophthalmopathy, approximately 80 hyperthyroidism and some 17 progressor patients) is reported in the paper.

The receptor chain draws on TRBV7-8 and TRBJ2-1, with the D gene not clear enough to name. This TCR derives from a woman aged 30 to 39 with Graves disease. Donor details come from another sample of the same person, matched by shared clones. The source material was peripheral blood mononuclear cells (PBMCs), sampled at new diagnosis, from a patient treated with antithyroid drugs. The nucleotide sequence reads TGTGCCAGCAGCTCCCCGCGTAAATCCTACAATGAGCAGTTCTTC. The translation is CASSSPRKSYNEQFF.